This entry describes one TCR beta chain. Trimming cost V 5 bases and J 7 bases, with 14 bases left between them. Germline V gene sequence: CDR1 SGHVS, CDR2 FQNEAQ. The CDR3 covers 14 residues. The PCR had 60 Vbeta and 13 Jbeta primers. Profiling relied on immunoSEQ multiplex PCR, and the TCRdb table lists in-frame clones only, not all of them. The profile covers about 200,000 clones, with about 86% appearing a single time and 0.25% to 0.4% taken by the ten largest. The record originates from a study of cytomegalovirus exposure and HLA in healthy donors. The sample comprised PBMCs. The TCR sequence derives from a woman aged 25 to 39 in good health and CMV-seronegative. V and J are TRBV7-8 and TRBJ1-4; D not resolved. DNA for the CDR3: TGTGCCAGCAGCACTAGATTACCCAGTGAAAAACTGTTTTTT. Its protein product is CASSTRLPSEKLFF.